This T cell receptor (beta chain) was recovered during a study of shared clonotypes between healthy human individuals. Sorted subsets were amplified in replicate PCRs using around 220 ng DNA, roughly 30,000 T cell genomes. TCRdb keeps only in-frame clones here, not all; method: immunoSEQ multiplex PCR. The sample contains around 370,000 clones, 96% of which appear only once. Worth noting for this clone: As yet, its antigen is unknown.

Broader study findings: Across a handful of donors, naive CD4 shared around 5.4%, naive CD8 around 3.5%, memory CD4 more than 2%, memory CD8 around 0.42%. Sampling included only blood; tissue repertoires likely differ.

Germline V gives CDR1 SGHAT, CDR2 FQNNGV. Losses at the gene ends were 4 bases for V and 2 bases for J; bases not matched to a gene: 3. The CDR3 has 14 amino acids. The specimen sequenced was memory CD8+ T cells sorted from blood. The subset here: CD45RO+ cells pooled with CCR7-negative TemRA cells. This TCR came from a man between 25 and 39 years old in good health. The J gene is TRBJ2-3, the V gene TRBV11-2; 7 bases are a match to TRBD2. The CDR3 reads CASSSLADTDTQYF. As DNA, the CDR3 is TGTGCCAGCAGCTCTCTAGCGGACACAGATACGCAGTATTTT.